This paragraph reports one T cell receptor beta chain. The record originates from a study of blood T cell repertoires in COVID-19. Authors' processing steps: The assay estimated nucleated cells by amplifying reference gene primers. Some clones are missing from TCRdb's copy, which holds only in-frame ones; the method was immunoSEQ multiplex PCR. The DNA gave D and trimming, while V, J and clone size come from that table. The profile shows roughly 160,000 clones, 65% to 85% of them singletons. Unmatched junction bases numbered 11, after V lost 4 bases and J lost 10 bases. Germline V gene data show CDR1 as SGDLS and CDR2 as YYNGEE. The CDR3 runs 15 residues.

The receptor was derived from a woman aged 60-70 years with acute or convalescent COVID-19. The sample consisted of peripheral blood. The V gene is TRBV9, the J gene TRBJ1-6; 7 nucleotides align to TRBD1. CDR3: CASSPHRQGGSPLHF. CDR3 bases: TGTGCCAGCAGCCCCCACAGACAGGGAGGCTCACCCCTCCACTTT.